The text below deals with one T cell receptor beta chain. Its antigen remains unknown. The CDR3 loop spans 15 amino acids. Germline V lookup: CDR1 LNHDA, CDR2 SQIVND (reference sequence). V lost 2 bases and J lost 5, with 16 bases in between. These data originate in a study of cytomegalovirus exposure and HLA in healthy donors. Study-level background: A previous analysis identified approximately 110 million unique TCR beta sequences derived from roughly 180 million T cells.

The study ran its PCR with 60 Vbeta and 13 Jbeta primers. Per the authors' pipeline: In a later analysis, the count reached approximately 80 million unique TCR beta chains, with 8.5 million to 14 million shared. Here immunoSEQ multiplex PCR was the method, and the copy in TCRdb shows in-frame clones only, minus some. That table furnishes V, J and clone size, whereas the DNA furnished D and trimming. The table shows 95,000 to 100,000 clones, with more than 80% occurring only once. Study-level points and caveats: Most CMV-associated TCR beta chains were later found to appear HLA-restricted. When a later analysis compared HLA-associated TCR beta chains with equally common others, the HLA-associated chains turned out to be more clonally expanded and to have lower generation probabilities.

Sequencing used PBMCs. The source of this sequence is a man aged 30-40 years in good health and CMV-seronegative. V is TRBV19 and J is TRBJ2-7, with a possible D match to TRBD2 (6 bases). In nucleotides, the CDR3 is TGTGCCAGTAGTATATGGAGGGCTAGAGAGAACGAGCAGTACTTC. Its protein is CASSIWRARENEQYF.